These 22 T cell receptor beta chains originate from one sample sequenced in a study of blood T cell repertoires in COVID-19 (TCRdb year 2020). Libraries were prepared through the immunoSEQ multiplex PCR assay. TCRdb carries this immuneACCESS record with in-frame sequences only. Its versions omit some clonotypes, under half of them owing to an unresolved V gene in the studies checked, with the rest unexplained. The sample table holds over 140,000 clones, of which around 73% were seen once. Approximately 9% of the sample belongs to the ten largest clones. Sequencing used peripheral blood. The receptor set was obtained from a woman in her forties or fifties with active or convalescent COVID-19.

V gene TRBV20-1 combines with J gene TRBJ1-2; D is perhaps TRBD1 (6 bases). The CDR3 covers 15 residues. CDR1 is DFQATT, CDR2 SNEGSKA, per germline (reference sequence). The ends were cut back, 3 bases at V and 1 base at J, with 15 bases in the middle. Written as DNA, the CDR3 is TGCAGTGCTAGTCCTGGGGGGGGCCGTAACTATGGCTACACCTTC. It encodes CSASPGGGRNYGYTF.

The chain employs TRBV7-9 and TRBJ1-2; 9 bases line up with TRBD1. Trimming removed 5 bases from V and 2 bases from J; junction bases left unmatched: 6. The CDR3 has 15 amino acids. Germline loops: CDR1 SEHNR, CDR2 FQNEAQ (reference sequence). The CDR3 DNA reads TGTGCCAGCAGCACACAGGGGGCCCCGAACTATGGCTACACCTTC. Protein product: CASSTQGAPNYGYTF.

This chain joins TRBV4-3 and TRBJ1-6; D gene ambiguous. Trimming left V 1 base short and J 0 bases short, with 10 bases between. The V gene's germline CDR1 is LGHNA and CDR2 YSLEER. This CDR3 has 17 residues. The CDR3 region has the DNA TGCGCCAGCAGCCAAGGATCAGACAACTCCTATAATTCACCCCTCCACTTT. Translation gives CASSQGSDNSYNSPLHF.

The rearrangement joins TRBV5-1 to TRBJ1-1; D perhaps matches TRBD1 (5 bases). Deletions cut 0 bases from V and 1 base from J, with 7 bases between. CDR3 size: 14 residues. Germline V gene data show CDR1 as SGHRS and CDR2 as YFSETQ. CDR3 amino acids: CASSLAGSNTEAFF. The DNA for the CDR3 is TGCGCCAGCAGCTTGGCAGGGTCGAACACTGAAGCTTTCTTT.

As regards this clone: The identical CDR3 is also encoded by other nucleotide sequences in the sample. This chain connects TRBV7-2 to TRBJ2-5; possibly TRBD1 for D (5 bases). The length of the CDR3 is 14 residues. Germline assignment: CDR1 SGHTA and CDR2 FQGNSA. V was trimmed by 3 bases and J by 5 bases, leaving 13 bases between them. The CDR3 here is CASSLAGAGETQYF. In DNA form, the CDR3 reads TGTGCCAGCAGCTTGGCTGGGGCCGGGGAGACCCAGTACTTC. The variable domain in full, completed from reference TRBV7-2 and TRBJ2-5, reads GAGVSQSPSNKVTEKGKDVELRCDPISGHTALYWYRQSLGQGLEFLIYFQGNSAPDKSGLPSDRFSAERTGGSVSTLTIQRTQQEDSAVYLCASSLAGAGETQYFGPGTRLLVL.

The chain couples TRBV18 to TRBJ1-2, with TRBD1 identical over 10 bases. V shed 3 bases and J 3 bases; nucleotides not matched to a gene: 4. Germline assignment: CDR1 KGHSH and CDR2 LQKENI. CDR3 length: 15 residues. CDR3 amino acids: CASSPGQGVDYGYTF. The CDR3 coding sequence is TGTGCCAGCTCACCCGGACAGGGGGTTGACTATGGCTACACCTTC.

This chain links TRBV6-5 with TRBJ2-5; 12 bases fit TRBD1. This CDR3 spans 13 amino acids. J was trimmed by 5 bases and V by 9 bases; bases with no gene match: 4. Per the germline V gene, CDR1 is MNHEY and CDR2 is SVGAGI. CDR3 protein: CASRDRGRETQYF. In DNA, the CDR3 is TGTGCCAGTCGGGACAGGGGGCGGGAGACCCAGTACTTC.

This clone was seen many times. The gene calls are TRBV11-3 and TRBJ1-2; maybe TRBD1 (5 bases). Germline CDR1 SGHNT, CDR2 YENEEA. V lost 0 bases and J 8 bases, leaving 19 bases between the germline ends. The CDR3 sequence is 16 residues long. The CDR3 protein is CASSLDHGGVSIGYTF. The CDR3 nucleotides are TGTGCCAGCAGCTTAGATCACGGGGGTGTATCGATCGGCTACACCTTC.

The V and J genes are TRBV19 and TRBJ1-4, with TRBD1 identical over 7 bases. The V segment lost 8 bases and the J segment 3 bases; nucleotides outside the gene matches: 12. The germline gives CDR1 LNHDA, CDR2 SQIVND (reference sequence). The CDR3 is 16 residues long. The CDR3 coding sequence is TGTGCCAGTTGCCAACTTGCCGGGACAGCTAATGAAAAACTGTTTTTT. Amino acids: CASCQLAGTANEKLFF.

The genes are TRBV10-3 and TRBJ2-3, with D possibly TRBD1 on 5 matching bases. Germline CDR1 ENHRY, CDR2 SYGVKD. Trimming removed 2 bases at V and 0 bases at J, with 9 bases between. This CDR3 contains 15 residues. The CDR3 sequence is CAISETAGSTDTQYF. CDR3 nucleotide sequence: TGTGCCATCAGTGAGACGGCAGGGAGCACAGATACGCAGTATTTT.

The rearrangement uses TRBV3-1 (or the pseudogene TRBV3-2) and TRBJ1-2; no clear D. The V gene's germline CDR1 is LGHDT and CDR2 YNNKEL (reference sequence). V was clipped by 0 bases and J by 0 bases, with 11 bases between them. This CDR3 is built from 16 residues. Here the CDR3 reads CASSQDFQAPNYGYTF. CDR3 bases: TGTGCCAGCAGCCAAGATTTCCAGGCCCCTAACTATGGCTACACCTTC.

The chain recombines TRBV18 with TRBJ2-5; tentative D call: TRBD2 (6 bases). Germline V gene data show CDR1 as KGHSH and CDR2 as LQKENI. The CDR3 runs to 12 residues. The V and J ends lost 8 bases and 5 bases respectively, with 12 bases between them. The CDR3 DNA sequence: TGTGCCAGCCGCGGGGCTTCGGAGACCCAGTACTTC. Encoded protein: CASRGASETQYF.

This CDR3 is CAIAGQAYEQYF. The CDR3 nucleotides read TGTGCCATCGCCGGACAGGCCTACGAGCAGTACTTC. The chain combines TRBV10-3 with TRBJ2-7; 7 nucleotides line up with TRBD1. This CDR3 is built from 12 residues. Germline-derived CDR1 and CDR2 are ENHRY and SYGVKD. V lost 8 bases, J lost 2 bases, and 3 bases stayed unmatched.

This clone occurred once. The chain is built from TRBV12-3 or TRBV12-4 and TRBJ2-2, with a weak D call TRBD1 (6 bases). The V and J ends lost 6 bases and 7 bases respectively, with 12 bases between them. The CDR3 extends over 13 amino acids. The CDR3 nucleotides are TGTGCCAGCAGCGGGGTAGGGGGCGGGGAGCTGTTTTTT. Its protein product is CASSGVGGGELFF.

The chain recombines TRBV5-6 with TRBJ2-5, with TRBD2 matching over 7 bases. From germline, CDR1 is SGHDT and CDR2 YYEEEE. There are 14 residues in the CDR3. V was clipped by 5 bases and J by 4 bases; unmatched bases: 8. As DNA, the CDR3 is TGTGCCAGCAGTTGGACTAGTACGGGAGAGACCCAGTACTTC. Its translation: CASSWTSTGETQYF.

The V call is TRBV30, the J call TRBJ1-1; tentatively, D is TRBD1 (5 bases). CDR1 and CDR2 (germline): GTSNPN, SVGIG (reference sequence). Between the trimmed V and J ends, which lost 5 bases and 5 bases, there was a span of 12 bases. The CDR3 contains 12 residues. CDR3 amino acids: CAWDLGQTEAFF. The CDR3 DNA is TGTGCCTGGGACTTGGGGCAAACTGAAGCTTTCTTT.

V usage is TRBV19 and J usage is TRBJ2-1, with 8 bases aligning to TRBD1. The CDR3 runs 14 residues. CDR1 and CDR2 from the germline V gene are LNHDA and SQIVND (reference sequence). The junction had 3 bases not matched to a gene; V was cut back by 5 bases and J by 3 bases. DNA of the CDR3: TGTGCCAGTAGTGGGACAGGACTCTACAATGAGCAGTTCTTC. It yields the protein CASSGTGLYNEQFF. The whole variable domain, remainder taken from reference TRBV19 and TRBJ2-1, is DGGITQSPKYLFRKEGQNVTLSCEQNLNHDAMYWYRQDPGQGLRLIYYSQIVNDFQKGDIAEGYSVSREKKESFPLTVTSAQKNPTAFYLCASSGTGLYNEQFFGPGTRLTVL.

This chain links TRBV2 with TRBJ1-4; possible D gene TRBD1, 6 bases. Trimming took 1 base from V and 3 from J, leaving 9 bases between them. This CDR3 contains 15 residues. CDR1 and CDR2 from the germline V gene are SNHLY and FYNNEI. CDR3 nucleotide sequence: TGTGCCAGCAGTGAAGGGGGACACTCTAATGAAAAACTGTTTTTT. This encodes CASSEGGHSNEKLFF.

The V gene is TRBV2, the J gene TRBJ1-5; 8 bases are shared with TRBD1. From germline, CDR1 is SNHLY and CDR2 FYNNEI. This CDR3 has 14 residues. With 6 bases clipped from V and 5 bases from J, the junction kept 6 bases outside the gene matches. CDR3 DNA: TGTGCCAGCAGCCAAGACAGGGGTTATCAGCCCCAGCATTTT. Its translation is CASSQDRGYQPQHF. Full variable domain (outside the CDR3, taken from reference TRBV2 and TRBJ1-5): EPEVTQTPSHQVTQMGQEVILRCVPISNHLYFYWYRQILGQKVEFLVSFYNNEISEKSEIFDDQFSVERPDGSNFTLKIRSTKLEDSAMYFCASSQDRGYQPQHFGDGTRLSIL.

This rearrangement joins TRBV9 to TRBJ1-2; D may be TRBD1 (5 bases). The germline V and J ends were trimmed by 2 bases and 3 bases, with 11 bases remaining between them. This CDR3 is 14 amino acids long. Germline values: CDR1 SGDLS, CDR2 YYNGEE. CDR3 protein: CASSVGHGDYGYTF. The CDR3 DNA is TGTGCCAGCAGCGTCGGACATGGGGACTATGGCTACACCTTC.

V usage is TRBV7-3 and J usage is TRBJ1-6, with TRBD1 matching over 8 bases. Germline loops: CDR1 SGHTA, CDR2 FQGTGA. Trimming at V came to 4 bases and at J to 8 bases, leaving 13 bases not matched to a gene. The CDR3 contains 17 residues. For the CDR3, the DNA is TGTGCCAGCAGCTCTCCCGGACAGGGACGGCGGCATTCACCCCTCCACTTT. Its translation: CASSSPGQGRRHSPLHF.

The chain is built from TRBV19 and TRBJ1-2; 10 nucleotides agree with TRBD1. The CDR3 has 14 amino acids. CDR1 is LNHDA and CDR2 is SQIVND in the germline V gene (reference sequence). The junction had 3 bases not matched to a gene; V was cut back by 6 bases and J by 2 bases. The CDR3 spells CASSKGQGNYGYTF. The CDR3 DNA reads TGTGCCAGTAGCAAGGGACAGGGGAACTATGGCTACACCTTC. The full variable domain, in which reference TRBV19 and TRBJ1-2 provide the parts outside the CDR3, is DGGITQSPKYLFRKEGQNVTLSCEQNLNHDAMYWYRQDPGQGLRLIYYSQIVNDFQKGDIAEGYSVSREKKESFPLTVTSAQKNPTAFYLCASSKGQGNYGYTFGSGTRLTVV.